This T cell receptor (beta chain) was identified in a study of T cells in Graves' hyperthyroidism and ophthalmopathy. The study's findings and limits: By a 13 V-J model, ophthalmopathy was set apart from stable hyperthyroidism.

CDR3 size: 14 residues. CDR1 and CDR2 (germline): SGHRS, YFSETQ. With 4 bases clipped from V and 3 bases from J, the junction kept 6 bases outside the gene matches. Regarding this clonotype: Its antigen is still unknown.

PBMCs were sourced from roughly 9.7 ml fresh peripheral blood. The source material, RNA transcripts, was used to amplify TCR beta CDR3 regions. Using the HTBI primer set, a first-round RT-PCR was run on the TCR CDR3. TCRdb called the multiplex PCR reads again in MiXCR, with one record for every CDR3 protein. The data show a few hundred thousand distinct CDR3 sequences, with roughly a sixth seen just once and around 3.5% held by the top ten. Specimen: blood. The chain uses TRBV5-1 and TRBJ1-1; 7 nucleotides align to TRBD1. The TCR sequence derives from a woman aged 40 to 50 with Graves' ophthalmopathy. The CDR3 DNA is TGCGCCAGCAGCAACCAGGGGGGGGACACTGAAGCTTTCTTT. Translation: CASSNQGGDTEAFF.